The 28 T cell receptor beta chains in this list originate from one sample, sequenced in a study of blood T cell repertoires in COVID-19. Profiled with immunoSEQ multiplex PCR; TCRdb holds only in-frame clones, not every one. The sample holds some 370,000 clones, nearly 90% seen once. The sequenced material came from peripheral blood. The receptors shown here come from a man younger than 30 with active or convalescent COVID-19.

V gene TRBV11-2 combines with J gene TRBJ1-3; 8 positions match TRBD1. This CDR3 has 17 amino acids. J gave up 3 bases and V 4 bases, and 11 bases lay outside the gene matches. CDR1 and CDR2 (germline): SGHAT, FQNNGV. CDR3 sequence: CASSYRVRGLFGNTIYF. The DNA for the CDR3 is TGTGCCAGCAGCTATCGTGTCAGGGGGCTTTTTGGAAACACCATATATTTT.

V gene TRBV7-2 combines with J gene TRBJ1-2; tentative D call: TRBD1 (5 bases). Germline V gene data show CDR1 as SGHTA and CDR2 as FQGNSA. Trimming cost V 1 base and J 2 bases, with 14 bases left between them. CDR3 size: 16 residues. As DNA, the CDR3 is TGTGCCAGCAGCTTAGGTGGGATACAGGAGAACTATGGCTACACCTTC. Translation gives CASSLGGIQENYGYTF.

J is TRBJ2-7 and V is TRBV24-1; 9 bases fit TRBD1. CDR1 and CDR2 (germline): KGHDR, SFDVKD. V lost 2 bases to trimming and J lost 9 bases; unmatched junction nucleotides: 4. The CDR3 length is 13 residues. The CDR3 spells CATSDWDRERQYF. The CDR3 DNA reads as TGTGCCACCAGTGATTGGGACAGGGAAAGGCAGTACTTC.

This clone showed up just once. V and J are TRBV7-3 and TRBJ1-1; tentative D call: TRBD1 (6 bases). CDR3 length equals 14 residues. Germline-derived CDR1 and CDR2 are SGHTA and FQGTGA. V lost 5 bases and J 1 base, leaving 11 bases between the germline ends. The CDR3 reads CASSPSTGNTEAFF. DNA of the CDR3: TGTGCCAGCAGCCCGTCGACAGGGAACACTGAAGCTTTCTTT. The variable domain in full, with the rest retrieved from reference TRBV7-3 and TRBJ1-1, is GAGVSQTPSNKVTEKGKYVELRCDPISGHTALYWYRQSLGQGPEFLIYFQGTGAADDSGLPNDRFFAVRPEGSVSTLKIQRTERGDSAVYLCASSPSTGNTEAFFGQGTRLTVV.

The rearrangement uses TRBV7-7 and TRBJ1-4, with D uncertain. This CDR3 has 16 amino acids. Germline values: CDR1 SSHAT, CDR2 FNYEAQ (reference sequence). The V end was cut by 5 bases, the J end by 0 bases, with 13 bases between. The CDR3 reads CASSRGFDPTNEKLFF. For the CDR3, the DNA is TGTGCCAGCAGCCGAGGGTTTGATCCAACTAATGAAAAACTGTTTTTT.

The chain joins TRBV3-1 (or the pseudogene TRBV3-2) to TRBJ1-4; tentatively, D is TRBD1 (5 bases). CDR3 length: 14 residues. The V gene's germline CDR1 is LGHDT and CDR2 YNNKEL (reference sequence). V was clipped by 6 bases and J by 0 bases, with 8 bases between them. For the CDR3, the DNA is TGTGCCAGCAGGCAGGGCGCAACTAATGAAAAACTGTTTTTT. Residues: CASRQGATNEKLFF.

The chain recombines TRBV19 with TRBJ1-1; maybe TRBD1 (5 bases). Germline V gene data show CDR1 as LNHDA and CDR2 as SQIVND (reference sequence). The CDR3 is made up of 15 amino acids. The V end lost 6 bases, the J end lost 1 base, and 15 bases lay between the germline ends. CDR3 sequence reads: CASSLGPQGNTEAFF. The CDR3 DNA sequence: TGTGCCAGTAGCCTAGGGCCGCAGGGGAACACTGAAGCTTTCTTT.

V is TRBV9 and J is TRBJ2-3; D is possibly TRBD2 (6 bases). Germline CDR1 reads SGDLS; CDR2 reads YYNGEE. The CDR3 loop spans 14 amino acids. Trimming removed 3 bases at V and 6 bases at J, with 14 bases between. In DNA form, the CDR3 reads TGTGCCAGCAGCGCCGGGACTCCGGGGGATACGCAGTATTTT. Protein sequence: CASSAGTPGDTQYF.

The chain employs TRBV7-9 and TRBJ1-1, with D uncertain. Germline assignment: CDR1 SEHNR and CDR2 FQNEAQ (reference sequence). The germline V and J ends were trimmed by 1 base and 8 bases, with 11 bases remaining between them. The CDR3 consists of 13 residues. The chain's CDR3 is CASSLGAGNEAFF. The CDR3 DNA reads as TGTGCCAGCAGCTTAGGGGCAGGAAACGAAGCTTTCTTT.

This chain joins TRBV5-1 and TRBJ2-7, with D perhaps TRBD1 (6 bases). Trimming removed 2 bases at V and 3 bases at J, with 9 bases between. There are 13 residues in the CDR3. CDR1 and CDR2 from the germline V gene are SGHRS and YFSETQ. In nucleotides, the CDR3 is TGCGCCAGCAGCTTCCCGACAGGCTACGAGCAGTACTTC. Amino acid sequence: CASSFPTGYEQYF.

The chain recombines TRBV6-5 with TRBJ2-4, with a weak D call TRBD1 (5 bases). Germline lookup yields CDR1 MNHEY and CDR2 SVGAGI. V shed 6 bases and J shed 5 bases, with 11 bases lying between them. The CDR3 is made up of 13 amino acids. The CDR3 here is CASSQGGENIQYF. In DNA, the CDR3 is TGTGCCAGCAGCCAGGGTGGCGAAAACATTCAGTACTTC.

This clone is a singleton in its sample. J is TRBJ1-1 and V is TRBV28; possible D gene TRBD1, 5 bases. The CDR3 spans 15 residues. Trimming removed 3 bases from V and 1 base from J, with 12 bases in between. The germline V gene encodes CDR1 MDHEN and CDR2 SYDVKM. CDR3 in DNA: TGTGCCAGCAGTTTTCAGGGTAGGAGGAACACTGAAGCTTTCTTT. Its protein is CASSFQGRRNTEAFF.

The chain has TRBV6-5 and TRBJ2-2; 7 bases line up with TRBD1. The germline V gene has CDR1 MNHEY and CDR2 SVGAGI. With 6 bases clipped from V and 3 bases from J, the junction kept 7 bases outside the gene matches. The CDR3 is 15 amino acids. CDR3 amino acids: CASRSGQRYTGELFF. For the CDR3, the DNA is TGTGCCAGCAGGTCGGGACAGAGATACACCGGGGAGCTGTTTTTT.

A single count supports this clone. The gene calls are TRBV7-3 and TRBJ2-1, with D possibly being TRBD2 (5 bases). Trimming cost V 1 base and J 10 bases, with 14 bases left between them. Germline V gives CDR1 SGHTA, CDR2 FQGTGA. This CDR3 comprises 14 residues. The CDR3 reads CASSLNRTGSEQFF. In DNA, the CDR3 is TGTGCCAGCAGCTTAAATCGTACGGGATCGGAGCAGTTCTTC.

The CDR3: CASSPASGRGADTQYF. The CDR3 bases are TGTGCCAGCAGCCCCGCTAGCGGGAGGGGGGCAGATACGCAGTATTTT. The gene calls are TRBV7-2 and TRBJ2-3; TRBD2 agrees at 12 bases. The CDR3 is 16 residues long. Germline loops: CDR1 SGHTA, CDR2 FQGNSA. The trim removed 5 bases at V and 4 bases at J, leaving 7 bases unmatched.

V is TRBV6-5 and J is TRBJ1-2; D call uncertain. Germline-derived CDR1 and CDR2 are MNHEY and SVGAGI. Trimming stripped 0 bases from V and 7 bases from J, with 9 bases between. This CDR3 spans 13 amino acids. CDR3 nucleotides: TGTGCCAGCAGTTACTCGACGGCGGGTGGCTACACCTTC. Protein sequence: CASSYSTAGGYTF.

This clone was observed a few times. The chain links TRBV25-1 to TRBJ1-1, with D unclear. This CDR3 region has 15 residues. Germline CDR1 reads MGHDK; CDR2 reads SYGVNS. V dropped 3 bases and J dropped 4 bases, with 15 bases sitting between them. The CDR3 DNA sequence: TGTGCCAGCAGTGACACCAGTCGAGCGGTCACTGAAGCTTTCTTT. Its protein is CASSDTSRAVTEAFF.

The CDR3: CASSPKLRSGPASGEQYF. The CDR3 nucleotides are TGTGCCAGCAGCCCGAAACTTAGGAGCGGGCCCGCCTCGGGGGAGCAGTACTTC. The chain has TRBV7-9 and TRBJ2-7, with a weak D call TRBD2 (6 bases). Trimming took 5 bases from V and 7 from J, leaving 30 bases between them. CDR1 and CDR2 from the germline V gene are SEHNR and FQNEAQ (reference sequence). CDR3 size: 18 residues.

A few counts support this clone. The V gene is TRBV28, the J gene TRBJ2-7, with D possibly being TRBD1 (5 bases). The V and J ends lost 8 bases and 0 bases respectively, with 11 bases between them. The CDR3 is 13 amino acids. Germline CDR1 and CDR2: MDHEN and SYDVKM. The CDR3 sequence is CASLRQFSYEQYF. The CDR3 coding sequence is TGTGCCAGCCTAAGACAGTTCTCCTACGAGCAGTACTTC.

The sample holds one count of this clone. J is TRBJ1-5 and V is TRBV7-6, with 8 bases identical to TRBD1. V lost 4 bases, J lost 8 bases, and 13 bases stayed unmatched. Germline V gene lookup returns CDR1 SGHVS and CDR2 FNYEAQ. CDR3 length: 16 amino acids. The CDR3 coding sequence is TGTGCCAGCAGCTCCGATGACAGGGGCGGGGATGAGCCCCAGCATTTT. The encoded protein is CASSSDDRGGDEPQHF.

The chain employs TRBV4-2 and TRBJ2-3; 15 positions match TRBD2. CDR1 LGHNA and CDR2 YNFKEQ come from the germline V gene. J lost 4 bases, V lost 1 base, and 0 bases had no gene match. The CDR3 consists of 16 residues. CDR3 DNA sequence: TGTGCCAGCAGCCAAGGGACTAGCGGGGGGGCAGATACGCAGTATTTT. This encodes CASSQGTSGGADTQYF.

The chain joins TRBV5-1 to TRBJ2-2; 7 bases are shared with TRBD1. Germline CDR1 is SGHRS and CDR2 is YFSETQ. J gave up 5 bases and V 2 bases, and 3 bases lay outside the gene matches. CDR3 length: 14 amino acids. The chain's CDR3 is CASSFDRATGELFF. For the CDR3, the DNA is TGCGCCAGCAGCTTTGACAGGGCTACCGGGGAGCTGTTTTTT.

This chain joins TRBV29-1 and TRBJ1-1, with a possible D match to TRBD1 (6 bases). This CDR3 contains 11 residues. Trimming shortened V by 2 bases and J by 12 bases, and 13 bases separated the two germline ends. Germline V gene lookup returns CDR1 SQVTM and CDR2 ANQGSEA. DNA for the CDR3: TGCAGCGTTGAACAGGGGACCGCGTCTTTCTTT. Amino acids: CSVEQGTASFF.

This chain uses TRBV29-1 with TRBJ2-2; tentatively, D is TRBD2 (7 bases). The CDR3 is 15 residues long. In germline, CDR1 is SQVTM, CDR2 ANQGSEA. V was shortened by 7 bases and J by 0 bases, with 15 bases between the two germline ends. The CDR3 DNA follows: TGCAGCGCTCGCTGGGGGGGCCCGAACACCGGGGAGCTGTTTTTT. Its protein is CSARWGGPNTGELFF.

This chain connects TRBV9 to TRBJ2-1, with D possibly TRBD2 on 7 matching bases. The length of the CDR3 is 17 residues. The V gene's germline CDR1 is SGDLS and CDR2 YYNGEE. Trimming cost V 0 bases and J 2 bases, with 15 bases left between them. CDR3 sequence: CASSVVGGGPPYNEQFF. DNA of the CDR3: TGTGCCAGCAGCGTAGTAGGGGGAGGGCCCCCCTACAATGAGCAGTTCTTC.

V and J are TRBV13 and TRBJ1-5; 10 nucleotides line up with TRBD1. V lost 6 bases, J lost 4 bases, and 3 bases stayed unmatched. Germline V gives CDR1 PRHDT, CDR2 FYEKMQ (reference sequence). The CDR3 has 14 amino acids. The CDR3 nucleotides are TGTGCCAGCAGGACAGGGGGCCCGAATCAGCCCCAGCATTTT. Translating gives CASRTGGPNQPQHF.

The chain joins TRBV7-3 to TRBJ2-3, with unresolved D. This CDR3 comprises 11 residues. V lost 6 bases and J 6 bases, leaving 7 bases between the germline ends. The V gene's germline CDR1 is SGHTA and CDR2 FQGTGA. CDR3 in DNA: TGTGCCAGCAGACCAGGCGATACGCAGTATTTT. This encodes CASRPGDTQYF.

The count of this clone is one. The rearrangement joins TRBV7-7 to TRBJ1-4; 7 bases agree with TRBD1. Germline V CDR1 and CDR2: SSHAT, FNYEAQ (reference sequence). Unmatched junction bases numbered 7, after V lost 4 bases and J lost 5 bases. The CDR3 contains 15 residues. The CDR3 region has the DNA TGTGCCAGCAGCTCCGGGACAGCTCCAAATGAAAAACTGTTTTTT. Amino acids: CASSSGTAPNEKLFF.